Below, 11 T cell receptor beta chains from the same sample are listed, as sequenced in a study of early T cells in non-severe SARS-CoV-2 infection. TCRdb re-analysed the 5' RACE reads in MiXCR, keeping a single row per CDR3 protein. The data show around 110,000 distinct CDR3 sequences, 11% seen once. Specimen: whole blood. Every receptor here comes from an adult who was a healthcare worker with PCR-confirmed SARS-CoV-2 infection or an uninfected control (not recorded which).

The CDR3, as DNA: TGTGCCACCAGTGCCCTTCGCGCTGAAGCTTTCTTT. Translated: CATSALRAEAFF. V gene TRBV24-1 combines with J gene TRBJ1-1; D is undetermined. The CDR3 has 12 residues. Germline V gives CDR1 KGHDR, CDR2 SFDVKD. Trimming pared 5 bases from V and 6 bases from J, leaving 9 bases between.

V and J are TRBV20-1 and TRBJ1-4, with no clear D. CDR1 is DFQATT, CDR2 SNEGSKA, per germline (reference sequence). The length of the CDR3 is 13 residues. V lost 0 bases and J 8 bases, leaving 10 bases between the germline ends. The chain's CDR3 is CSAREDVEEKLFF. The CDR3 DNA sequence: TGCAGTGCTAGAGAGGATGTTGAGGAAAAACTGTTTTTT.

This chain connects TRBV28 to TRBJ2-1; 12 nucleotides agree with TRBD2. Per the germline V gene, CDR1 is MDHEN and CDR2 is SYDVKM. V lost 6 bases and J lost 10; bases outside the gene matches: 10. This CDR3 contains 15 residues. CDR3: CASSPLAGGPDEQFF. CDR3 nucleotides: TGTGCCAGCAGCCCTCTAGCGGGAGGGCCGGACGAGCAGTTCTTC.

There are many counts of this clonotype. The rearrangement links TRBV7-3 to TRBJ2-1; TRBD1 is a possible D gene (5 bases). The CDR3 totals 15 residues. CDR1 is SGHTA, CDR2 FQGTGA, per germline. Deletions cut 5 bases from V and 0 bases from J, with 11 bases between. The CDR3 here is CASSRQPSSYNEQFF. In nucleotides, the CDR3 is TGTGCCAGCAGCAGACAGCCGAGCTCCTACAATGAGCAGTTCTTC.

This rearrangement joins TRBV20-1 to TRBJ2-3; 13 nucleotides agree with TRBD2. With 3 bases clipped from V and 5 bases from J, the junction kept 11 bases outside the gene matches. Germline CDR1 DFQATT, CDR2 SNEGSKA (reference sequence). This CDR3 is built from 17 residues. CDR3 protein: CSARGLAGFSRGDTQYF. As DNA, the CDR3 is TGCAGTGCTAGGGGACTAGCGGGATTTAGTCGGGGAGATACGCAGTATTTT.

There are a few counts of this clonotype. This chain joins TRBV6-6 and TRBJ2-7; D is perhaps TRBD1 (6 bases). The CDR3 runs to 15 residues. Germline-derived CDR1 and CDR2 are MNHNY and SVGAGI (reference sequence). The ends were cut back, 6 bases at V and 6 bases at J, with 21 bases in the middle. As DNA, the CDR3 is TGTGCCAGCAGGAGTACAGGGTGGGGCACTGCCGAGCAGTACTTC. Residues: CASRSTGWGTAEQYF.

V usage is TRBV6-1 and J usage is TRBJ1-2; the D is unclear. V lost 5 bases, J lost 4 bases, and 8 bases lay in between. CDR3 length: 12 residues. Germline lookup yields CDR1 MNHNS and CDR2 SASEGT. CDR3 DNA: TGTGCCAGCAGTCGGGGATCCTATGGCTACACCTTC. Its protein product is CASSRGSYGYTF.

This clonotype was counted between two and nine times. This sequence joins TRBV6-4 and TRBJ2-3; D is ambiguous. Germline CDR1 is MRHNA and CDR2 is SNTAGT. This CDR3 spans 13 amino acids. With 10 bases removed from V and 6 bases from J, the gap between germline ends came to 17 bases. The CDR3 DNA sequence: TGTGCCACTGACCCGCGCACCACGGATACGCAGTATTTT. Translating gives CATDPRTTDTQYF.

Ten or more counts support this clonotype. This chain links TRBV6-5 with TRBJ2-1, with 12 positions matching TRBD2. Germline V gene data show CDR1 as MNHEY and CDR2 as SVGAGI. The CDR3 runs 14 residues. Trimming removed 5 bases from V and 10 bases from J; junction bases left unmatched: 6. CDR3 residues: CASSLGTSGYEQFF. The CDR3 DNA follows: TGTGCCAGCAGTCTCGGGACTAGCGGGTACGAGCAGTTCTTC.

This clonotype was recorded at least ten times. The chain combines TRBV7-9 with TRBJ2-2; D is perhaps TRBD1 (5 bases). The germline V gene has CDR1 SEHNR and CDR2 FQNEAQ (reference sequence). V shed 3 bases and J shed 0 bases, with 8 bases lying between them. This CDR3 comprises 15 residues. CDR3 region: CASSLTVANTGELFF. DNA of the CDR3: TGTGCCAGCAGCTTGACAGTCGCGAACACCGGGGAGCTGTTTTTT.

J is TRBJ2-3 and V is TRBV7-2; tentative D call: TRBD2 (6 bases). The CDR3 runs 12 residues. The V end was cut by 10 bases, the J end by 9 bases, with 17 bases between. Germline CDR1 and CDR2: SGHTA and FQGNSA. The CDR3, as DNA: TGTGCCATCCTGGGAGGCCGCTCGACGCAGTATTTT. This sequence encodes CAILGGRSTQYF.